The clone carrying this T cell receptor beta chain was recorded once. Antigen: not known. An end of the junction does not agree with germline; a read error may underlie this. This record belongs to a study of post-analysis software for immune sequencing data. The TCR beta cDNA libraries contained unique molecular identifiers. The yield from roughly 1 to 10 million T cells was approximately 500,000 cDNA molecules in total. TCRdb reprocessed the PCR reads via MiXCR and lists one record per CDR3 protein. The sample lists around 400,000 distinct CDR3 sequences, roughly 38% occurring once. Notes on the study in general: Pronounced co-clustering by F measure was evident among identically batched samples. Controls significantly exceeded multiple sclerosis patients in normalized Chao1 diversity.

The receptor comes from a girl aged 2 to 9 with multiple sclerosis. Sample: blood.

CDR3 bases: TGCGCAAGCAGCACCGGGACAGTTAATGAGCAGTTCTTC. Encoded protein: CASSTGTVNEQFF. The V call is TRBV5-1, the J call TRBJ2-1, with 7 bases identical to TRBD1. Germline lookup yields CDR1 SGHRS and CDR2 YFSETQ. The CDR3 sequence is 13 residues long.